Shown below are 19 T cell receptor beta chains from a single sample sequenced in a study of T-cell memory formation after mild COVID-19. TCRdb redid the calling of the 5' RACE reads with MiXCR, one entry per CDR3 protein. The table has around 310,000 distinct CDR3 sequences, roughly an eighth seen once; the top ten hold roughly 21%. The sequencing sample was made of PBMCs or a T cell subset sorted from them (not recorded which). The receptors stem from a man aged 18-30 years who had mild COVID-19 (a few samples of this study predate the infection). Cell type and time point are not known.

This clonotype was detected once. The CDR3 sequence is CASSQDGAEAFF. CDR3 coding DNA: TGCGCCAGCAGCCAAGATGGAGCTGAAGCTTTCTTT. The chain recombines TRBV4-3 with TRBJ1-1; no clear D. This CDR3 comprises 12 residues. CDR1 LGHNA and CDR2 YSLEER come from the germline V gene. V was cut by 0 bases and J by 6 bases, with 5 bases left in between.

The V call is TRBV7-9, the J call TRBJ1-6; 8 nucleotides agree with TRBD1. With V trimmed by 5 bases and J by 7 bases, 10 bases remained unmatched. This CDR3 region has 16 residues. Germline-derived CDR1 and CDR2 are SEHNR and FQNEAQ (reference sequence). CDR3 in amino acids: CASSPGQGLLNSPLHF. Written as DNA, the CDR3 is TGTGCCAGCAGCCCCGGACAGGGTTTATTAAATTCACCCCTCCACTTT. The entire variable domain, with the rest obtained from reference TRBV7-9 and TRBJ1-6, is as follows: DTGVSQNPRHKITKRGQNVTFRCDPISEHNRLYWYRQTLGQGPEFLTYFQNEAQLEKSRLLSDRFSAERPKGSFSTLEIQRTEQGDSAMYLCASSPGQGLLNSPLHFGNGTRLTVT.

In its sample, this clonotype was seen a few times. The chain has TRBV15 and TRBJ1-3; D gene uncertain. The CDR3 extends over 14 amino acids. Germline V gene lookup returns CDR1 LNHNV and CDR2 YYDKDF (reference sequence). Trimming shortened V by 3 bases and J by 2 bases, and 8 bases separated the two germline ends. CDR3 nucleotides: TGTGCCACCAGCAGGGACCCCACTGGAAACACCATATATTTT. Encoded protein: CATSRDPTGNTIYF.

This CDR3 is CAISDWDSNQPQHF. The CDR3 bases are TGTGCCATCAGTGACTGGGACAGCAATCAGCCCCAGCATTTT. The gene calls are TRBV10-3 and TRBJ1-5; D is possibly TRBD1 (5 bases). Germline CDR1 and CDR2: ENHRY and SYGVKD. The V gene lost 3 bases and the J gene lost 1 base, with 7 bases spanning the gap. This CDR3 is built from 14 residues.

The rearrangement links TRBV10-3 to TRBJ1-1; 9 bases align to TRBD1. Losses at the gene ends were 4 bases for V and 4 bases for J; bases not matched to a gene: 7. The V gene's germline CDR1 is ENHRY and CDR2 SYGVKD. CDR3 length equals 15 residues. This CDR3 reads CAISAMDRGSTEAFF. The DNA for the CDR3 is TGTGCCATCAGTGCGATGGACAGGGGATCCACTGAAGCTTTCTTT.

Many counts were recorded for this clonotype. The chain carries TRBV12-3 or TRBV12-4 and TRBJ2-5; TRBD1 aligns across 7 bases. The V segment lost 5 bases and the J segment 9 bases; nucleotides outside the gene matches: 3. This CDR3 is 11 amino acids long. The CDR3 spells CASSPQGAQYF. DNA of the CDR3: TGTGCCAGCAGTCCGCAGGGGGCCCAGTACTTC.

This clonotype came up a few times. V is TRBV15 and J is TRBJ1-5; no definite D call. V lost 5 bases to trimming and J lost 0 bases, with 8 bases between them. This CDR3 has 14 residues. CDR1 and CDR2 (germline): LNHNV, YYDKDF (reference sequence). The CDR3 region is CATSWTVSNQPQHF. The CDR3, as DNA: TGTGCCACCAGCTGGACCGTTAGCAATCAGCCCCAGCATTTT. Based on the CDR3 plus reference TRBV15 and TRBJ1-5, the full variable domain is DAMVIQNPRYQVTQFGKPVTLSCSQTLNHNVMYWYQQKSSQAPKLLFHYYDKDFNNEADTPDNFQSRRPNTSFCFLDIRSPGLGDTAMYLCATSWTVSNQPQHFGDGTRLSIL.

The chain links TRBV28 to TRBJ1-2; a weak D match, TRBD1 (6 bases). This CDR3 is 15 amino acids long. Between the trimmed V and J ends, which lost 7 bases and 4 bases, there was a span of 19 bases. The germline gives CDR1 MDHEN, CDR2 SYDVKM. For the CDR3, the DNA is TGTGCCAGCACCGTACCTGAGGGGGAGTTCTATGGCTACACCTTC. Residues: CASTVPEGEFYGYTF.

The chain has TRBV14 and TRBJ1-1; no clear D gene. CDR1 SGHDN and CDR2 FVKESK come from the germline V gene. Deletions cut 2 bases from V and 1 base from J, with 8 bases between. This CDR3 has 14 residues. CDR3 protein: CASSQHTANTEAFF. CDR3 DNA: TGTGCCAGCAGCCAACACACGGCGAACACTGAAGCTTTCTTT.

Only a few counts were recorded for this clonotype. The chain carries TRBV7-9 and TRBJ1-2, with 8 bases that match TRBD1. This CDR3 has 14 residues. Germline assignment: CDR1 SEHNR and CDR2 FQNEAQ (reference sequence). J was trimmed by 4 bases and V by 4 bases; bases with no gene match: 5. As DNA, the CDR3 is TGTGCCAGCAGCTCCCAGACAGGGGCCTATGGCTACACCTTC. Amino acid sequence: CASSSQTGAYGYTF.

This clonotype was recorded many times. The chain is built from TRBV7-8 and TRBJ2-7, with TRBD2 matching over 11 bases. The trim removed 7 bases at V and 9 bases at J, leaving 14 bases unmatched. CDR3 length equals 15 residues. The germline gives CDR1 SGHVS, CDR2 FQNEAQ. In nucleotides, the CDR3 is TGTGCCAGCACCCAACGGAGGCTAGCGGGGGGCCGGCAGTACTTC. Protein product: CASTQRRLAGGRQYF. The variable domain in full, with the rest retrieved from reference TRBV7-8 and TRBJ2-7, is GAGVSQSPRYKVAKRGQDVALRCDPISGHVSLFWYQQALGQGPEFLTYFQNEAQLDKSGLPSDRFFAERPEGSVSTLKIQRTQQEDSAVYLCASTQRRLAGGRQYFGPGTRLTVT.

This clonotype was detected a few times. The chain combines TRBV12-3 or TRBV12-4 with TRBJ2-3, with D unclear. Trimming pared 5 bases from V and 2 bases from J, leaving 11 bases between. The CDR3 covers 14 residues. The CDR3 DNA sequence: TGTGCCAGCAGTCCCCGCGTTCACACAGATACGCAGTATTTT. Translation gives CASSPRVHTDTQYF.

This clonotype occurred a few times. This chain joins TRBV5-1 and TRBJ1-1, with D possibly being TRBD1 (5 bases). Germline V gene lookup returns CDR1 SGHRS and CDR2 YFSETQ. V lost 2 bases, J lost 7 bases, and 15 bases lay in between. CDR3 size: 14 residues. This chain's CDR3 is CASSLVLGTNEAFF. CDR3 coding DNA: TGCGCCAGCAGCTTAGTTTTAGGGACGAATGAAGCTTTCTTT.

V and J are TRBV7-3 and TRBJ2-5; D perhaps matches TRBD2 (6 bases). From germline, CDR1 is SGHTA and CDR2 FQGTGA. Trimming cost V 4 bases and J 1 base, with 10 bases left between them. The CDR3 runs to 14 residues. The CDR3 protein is CASSWRGGQETQYF. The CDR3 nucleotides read TGTGCCAGCAGCTGGCGGGGAGGCCAAGAGACCCAGTACTTC.

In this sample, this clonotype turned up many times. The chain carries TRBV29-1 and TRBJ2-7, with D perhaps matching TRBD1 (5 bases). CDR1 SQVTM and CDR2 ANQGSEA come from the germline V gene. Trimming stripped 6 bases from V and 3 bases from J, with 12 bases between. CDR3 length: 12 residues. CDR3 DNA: TGCAGCGTGAAACGACAGAGCTACGAGCAGTACTTC. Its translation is CSVKRQSYEQYF.

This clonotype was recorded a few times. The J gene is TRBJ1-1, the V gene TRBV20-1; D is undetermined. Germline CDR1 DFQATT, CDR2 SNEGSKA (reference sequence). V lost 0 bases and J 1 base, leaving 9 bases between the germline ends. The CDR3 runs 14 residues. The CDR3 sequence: CSARDIRWNTEAFF. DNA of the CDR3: TGCAGTGCTAGAGACATAAGGTGGAACACTGAAGCTTTCTTT.

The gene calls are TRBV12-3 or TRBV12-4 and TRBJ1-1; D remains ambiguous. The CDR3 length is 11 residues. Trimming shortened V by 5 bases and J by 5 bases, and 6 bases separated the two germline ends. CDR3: CASSRRTEAFF. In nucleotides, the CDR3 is TGTGCCAGCAGTCGCAGAACTGAAGCTTTCTTT.

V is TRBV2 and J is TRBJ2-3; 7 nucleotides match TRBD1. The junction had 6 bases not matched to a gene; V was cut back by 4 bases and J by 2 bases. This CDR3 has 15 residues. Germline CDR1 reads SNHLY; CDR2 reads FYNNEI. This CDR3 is CASSVGQGDTDTQYF. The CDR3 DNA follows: TGTGCCAGCAGTGTAGGCCAGGGGGACACAGATACGCAGTATTTT.

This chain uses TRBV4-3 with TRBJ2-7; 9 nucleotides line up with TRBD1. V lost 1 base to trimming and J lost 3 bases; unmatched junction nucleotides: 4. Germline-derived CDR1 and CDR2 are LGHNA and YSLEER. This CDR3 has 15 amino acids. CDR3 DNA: TGCGCCAGCAGCCAAGCGCCGGGACAGGGCTACGAGCAGTACGTC. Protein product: CASSQAPGQGYEQYV.